The 26 T cell receptor beta chains below all came from one sample that was sequenced in a study of T-cell memory formation after mild COVID-19. TCRdb itself ran the 5' RACE reads through MiXCR, one entry per CDR3 protein. This sample has about 180,000 distinct CDR3 sequences; less than 20% occur once, and the top ten carry about 4%. Specimen: PBMCs or a T cell subset sorted from them (not recorded which). These receptors originate from a man younger than 30 who had mild COVID-19 (a few samples of this study predate the infection). Cell type and time point are not known.

The V call is TRBV5-1, the J call TRBJ1-2; no reliable D call. The V end was cut by 2 bases, the J end by 8 bases, with 13 bases between. Germline lookup yields CDR1 SGHRS and CDR2 YFSETQ. CDR3 length: 13 residues. CDR3 sequence reads: CASSFGEAQGYTF. The CDR3 nucleotides read TGCGCCAGCAGCTTTGGGGAGGCCCAGGGCTACACCTTC.

The chain recombines TRBV9 with TRBJ1-3; unclear D gene. Germline assignment: CDR1 SGDLS and CDR2 YYNGEE. CDR3 length: 16 amino acids. V lost 1 base to trimming and J lost 2 bases, with 13 bases between them. CDR3 nucleotides: TGTGCCAGCAGCGTAAATCTGGCTATTGCTGGAAACACCATATATTTT. This sequence encodes CASSVNLAIAGNTIYF.

There are a few counts of this clonotype. V gene TRBV5-1 combines with J gene TRBJ1-3, with 9 bases lining up with TRBD1. The germline V gene has CDR1 SGHRS and CDR2 YFSETQ. J gave up 5 bases and V 1 base, and 4 bases lay outside the gene matches. This CDR3 is 15 amino acids long. The DNA of the CDR3 is TGCGCCAGCAGCTTGCCCGACAGGGGGAGAAACACCATATATTTT. Translation gives CASSLPDRGRNTIYF.

This clonotype was detected a few times. The rearrangement joins TRBV10-3 to TRBJ2-5; possible D gene TRBD1, 6 bases. Per the germline V gene, CDR1 is ENHRY and CDR2 is SYGVKD. The CDR3 sequence is 16 residues long. Trimming took off 0 bases at V and 2 bases at J, with 13 bases between the two ends. The DNA for the CDR3 is TGTGCCATCAGTGAGTCTCGGGACATTATACAAGAGACCCAGTACTTC. Translating gives CAISESRDIIQETQYF.

This clonotype came up a few times. This chain uses TRBV6-1 with TRBJ1-1; D not resolved. Trimming removed 7 bases at V and 0 bases at J, with 9 bases between. Germline-derived CDR1 and CDR2 are MNHNS and SASEGT. The CDR3 is made up of 13 amino acids. The CDR3 DNA sequence: TGTGCCAGCAAAGAACAAATGAACACTGAAGCTTTCTTT. Translated: CASKEQMNTEAFF.

The chain joins TRBV7-9 to TRBJ1-4; no definite D call. CDR1 is SEHNR and CDR2 is FQNEAQ in the germline V gene (reference sequence). Trimming left V 1 base short and J 5 bases short, with 5 bases between. The length of the CDR3 is 13 residues. CDR3 in amino acids: CASSLVSNEKLFF. The CDR3, as DNA: TGTGCCAGCAGCTTAGTATCCAATGAAAAACTGTTTTTT. Full variable domain (missing parts from reference TRBV7-9 and TRBJ1-4): DTGVSQNPRHKITKRGQNVTFRCDPISEHNRLYWYRQTLGQGPEFLTYFQNEAQLEKSRLLSDRFSAERPKGSFSTLEIQRTEQGDSAMYLCASSLVSNEKLFFGSGTQLSVL.

This clonotype was found a few times. V usage is TRBV9 and J usage is TRBJ2-1; D remains ambiguous. This CDR3 region has 12 residues. Between the trimmed V and J ends, which lost 10 bases and 8 bases, there was a span of 16 bases. Germline V gene data show CDR1 as SGDLS and CDR2 as YYNGEE. The CDR3 DNA is TGTGCCCCCCAGCGATTCGAGGATGAGCAGTTCTTC. It specifies CAPQRFEDEQFF.

This clonotype was detected ten times or more. This chain joins TRBV4-2 and TRBJ1-6; no firm D call. Trimming stripped 3 bases from V and 4 bases from J, with 10 bases between. Germline CDR1 and CDR2: LGHNA and YNFKEQ. The CDR3 spans 15 residues. The CDR3 coding sequence is TGTGCCAGCAGCCAGCAGGACCCATATAATTCACCCCTCCACTTT. Translation: CASSQQDPYNSPLHF.

This rearrangement joins TRBV3-1 to TRBJ1-1, with a weak D call TRBD1 (5 bases). The V gene's germline CDR1 is LGHDT and CDR2 YNNKEL (reference sequence). V was pared by 0 bases and J by 1 base, with 9 bases between. This CDR3 region has 15 residues. Here the CDR3 DNA reads TGTGCCAGCAGCCAAGATCGACAGAGGAACACTGAAGCTTTCTTT. This gives the protein CASSQDRQRNTEAFF.

The chain recombines TRBV6-5 with TRBJ1-1; 8 bases fit TRBD1. Looked up from germline, CDR1 is MNHEY and CDR2 is SVGAGI. V lost 7 bases and J lost 7; bases outside the gene matches: 8. This CDR3 has 13 residues. CDR3 region: CASTSQGAGEAFF. CDR3 sequence (DNA): TGTGCCAGCACTTCGCAGGGGGCCGGTGAAGCTTTCTTT.

The chain is built from TRBV12-3 or TRBV12-4 and TRBJ1-2; D possibly corresponds to TRBD1 (5 bases). The CDR3 covers 14 residues. V shed 11 bases and J shed 4 bases, with 20 bases lying between them. Here the CDR3 DNA reads TGTGCCGGAGATGGGTCGGGGGACCCCTATGGCTACACCTTC. Translating gives CAGDGSGDPYGYTF.

This clonotype was counted a few times. The rearrangement joins TRBV7-9 to TRBJ2-7; D is unclear. The CDR3 is 12 amino acids. Between the trimmed V and J ends, which lost 9 bases and 3 bases, there was a span of 12 bases. The germline V gene encodes CDR1 SEHNR and CDR2 FQNEAQ (reference sequence). The CDR3 loop is CARKINSYEQYV. DNA for the CDR3: TGTGCCAGGAAAATAAACAGCTACGAGCAGTACGTC.

In this sample, this clonotype turned up many times. V is TRBV7-2 and J is TRBJ1-5, with no clear D. Germline assignment: CDR1 SGHTA and CDR2 FQGNSA. V lost 1 base to trimming and J lost 2 bases, with 6 bases between them. The CDR3 spans 14 residues. CDR3 loop: CASSLGGRNQPQHF. The CDR3 DNA reads TGTGCCAGCAGCTTAGGCGGGCGCAATCAGCCCCAGCATTTT.

This clonotype was recorded a few times. The chain employs TRBV7-2 and TRBJ2-5; 7 nucleotides match TRBD1. Per the germline V gene, CDR1 is SGHTA and CDR2 is FQGNSA. The CDR3 is made up of 15 amino acids. Unmatched junction bases numbered 4, after V lost 1 base and J lost 2 bases. The CDR3 is CASSLEGGGQETQYF. CDR3 bases: TGTGCCAGCAGCTTAGAAGGGGGCGGGCAAGAGACCCAGTACTTC.

This clonotype was seen more than once but under ten times. This chain's CDR3 is CATSGPSNTGELFF. DNA for the CDR3: TGCGCCACCTCGGGACCGTCGAACACCGGGGAGCTGTTTTTT. The chain combines TRBV4-3 with TRBJ2-2, with D possibly called TRBD1 or TRBD2 (5 bases each). This CDR3 is built from 14 residues. Germline loops: CDR1 LGHNA, CDR2 YSLEER. V was pared by 10 bases and J by 0 bases, with 12 bases between.

The sample holds a few counts of this clonotype. The CDR3 DNA is TGTGCCAGCAGTTTCGCCAGGGGGCTGGGGAACACTGAAGCTTTCTTT. Amino acids: CASSFARGLGNTEAFF. V is TRBV12-3 or TRBV12-4 and J is TRBJ1-1, with 8 bases matching TRBD1. Losses at the gene ends were 3 bases for V and 1 base for J; bases not matched to a gene: 7. The CDR3 runs 16 residues.

This chain uses TRBV20-1 with TRBJ1-5; D is ambiguous. This CDR3 spans 10 amino acids. V shed 5 bases and J shed 8 bases, with 7 bases lying between them. From germline, CDR1 is DFQATT and CDR2 SNEGSKA (reference sequence). For the CDR3, the DNA is TGCAGTGCTGGCTTTGAGCCCCAGCATTTT. Translation: CSAGFEPQHF.

The V call is TRBV12-3 or TRBV12-4, the J call TRBJ1-3; D not resolved. CDR3 size: 14 residues. V was clipped by 6 bases and J by 7 bases, with 16 bases between them. The CDR3 coding sequence is TGTGCCAGCAGCAAAGATAGTAGGTGGAACACCATATATTTT. It is translated as CASSKDSRWNTIYF.

The chain uses TRBV2 and TRBJ1-5; 7 bases are a match to TRBD1. V dropped 5 bases and J dropped 1; count of bases not matched to a gene: 2. Germline CDR1 and CDR2: SNHLY and FYNNEI. The length of the CDR3 is 14 residues. CDR3 amino acids: CASSPTGSNQPQHF. For the CDR3, the DNA is TGTGCCAGCAGTCCGACAGGGAGCAATCAGCCCCAGCATTTT.

In its sample, this clonotype was seen once. The rearrangement uses TRBV20-1 and TRBJ1-6; D not resolved. This CDR3 is 12 amino acids long. The germline V gene has CDR1 DFQATT and CDR2 SNEGSKA (reference sequence). Trimming stripped 6 bases from V and 8 bases from J, with 11 bases between. The CDR3 loop is CSAPHQDSPLHF. As DNA, the CDR3 is TGCAGTGCCCCCCATCAGGATTCACCCCTCCACTTT.

There are a few counts of this clonotype. V and J are TRBV18 and TRBJ2-7, with 14 bases fitting TRBD2. The CDR3 runs 16 residues. Germline values: CDR1 KGHSH, CDR2 LQKENI. V lost 2 bases to trimming and J lost 4 bases; unmatched junction nucleotides: 4. CDR3 loop: CASSPSGTSGGYEQYF. Written as DNA, the CDR3 is TGTGCCAGCTCACCATCCGGGACTAGCGGGGGTTACGAGCAGTACTTC.

This clonotype was seen more than once but under ten times. This CDR3 is CASSVFGDTNSPLHF. The CDR3 bases are TGTGCCAGCAGCGTATTCGGGGACACCAATTCACCCCTCCACTTT. V usage is TRBV9 and J usage is TRBJ1-6, with D possibly being TRBD1 (6 bases). Germline-derived CDR1 and CDR2 are SGDLS and YYNGEE. The V gene lost 1 base and the J gene lost 7 bases, with 12 bases spanning the gap. CDR3 length: 15 residues.

The chain couples TRBV4-1 to TRBJ1-2; 7 positions match TRBD1. Trimming took 0 bases from V and 6 from J; bases not matched to a gene: 10. This CDR3 is 16 amino acids long. Germline CDR1 reads MGHRA; CDR2 reads YSYEKL. Written as DNA, the CDR3 is TGCGCCAGCAGCCAAGACAGCACAGGGGTCCTTCATGGCTACACCTTC. This gives the protein CASSQDSTGVLHGYTF.

V and J are TRBV20-1 and TRBJ2-7, with 7 bases lining up with TRBD1. J lost 2 bases, V lost 4 bases, and 5 bases had no gene match. From germline, CDR1 is DFQATT and CDR2 SNEGSKA (reference sequence). This CDR3 comprises 13 residues. CDR3: CSATTGATYEQYF. The CDR3 nucleotides are TGCAGTGCTACCACAGGGGCAACCTACGAGCAGTACTTC.

This chain connects TRBV5-1 to TRBJ2-5, with TRBD2 matching 11 bases. Germline V gives CDR1 SGHRS, CDR2 YFSETQ. The length of the CDR3 is 15 residues. Trimming removed 4 bases from V and 1 base from J; junction bases left unmatched: 3. Here the CDR3 reads CASSRTSGFQETQYF. The DNA for the CDR3 is TGCGCCAGCAGCCGGACTAGCGGGTTCCAAGAGACCCAGTACTTC. The full variable domain, its missing parts supplied by reference TRBV5-1 and TRBJ2-5, is KAGVTQTPRYLIKTRGQQVTLSCSPISGHRSVSWYQQTPGQGLQFLFEYFSETQRNKGNFPGRFSGRQFSNSRSEMNVSTLELGDSALYLCASSRTSGFQETQYFGPGTRLLVL.

This rearrangement joins TRBV5-4 to TRBJ2-7; D might be TRBD1 (9 bases). Trimming stripped 4 bases from V and 5 bases from J, with 19 bases between. From germline, CDR1 is SGHNT and CDR2 YYREEE (reference sequence). This CDR3 comprises 15 residues. The CDR3, as DNA: TGTGCCAGCAGCCCGGGGGGGACAGGGCCCAACGAGCAGTACGTC. It encodes CASSPGGTGPNEQYV.